What follows are 30 T cell receptor beta chains derived from one specimen sequenced in a study of blood T cell repertoires in COVID-19. TCRdb's copy holds only in-frame clones and misses some; the assay was immunoSEQ multiplex PCR. The sample lists about 330,000 clones, 65% to 90% occurring once. Material for sequencing was peripheral blood. These receptors originate from a human donor in a cohort sampled during active COVID-19.

The rearrangement links TRBV19 to TRBJ1-5; D is ambiguous. This CDR3 is 13 amino acids long. V gave up 5 bases and J gave up 2 bases, with 7 bases separating them. CDR1 is LNHDA, CDR2 SQIVND, per germline (reference sequence). The CDR3 here is CASSPGGNQPQHF. In DNA, the CDR3 is TGTGCCAGTAGTCCTGGAGGCAATCAGCCCCAGCATTTT.

The genes are TRBV3-1 (or the pseudogene TRBV3-2) and TRBJ2-7; TRBD2 matches at 9 bases. In germline, CDR1 is LGHDT, CDR2 YNNKEL (reference sequence). This CDR3 has 17 residues. Trimming cost V 4 bases and J 3 bases; bases outside gene matches: 13. CDR3 nucleotides: TGTGCCAGCAGCCGCCCCCGGGGGGAGCGGGGGGACTACGAGCAGTACTTC. This gives the protein CASSRPRGERGDYEQYF.

A remark on this clone: This may stem from a read error, because a much larger clone lies one nucleotide away. The gene calls are TRBV7-3 and TRBJ2-7; perhaps TRBD1 as D (6 bases). Germline V CDR1 and CDR2: SGHTA, FQGTGA. The CDR3 runs to 14 residues. V was pared by 2 bases and J by 0 bases, with 8 bases between. CDR3 in DNA: TGTGCCAGCAGCTTAGGGACAAACTCCTACGAGCAGTACTTC. This gives the protein CASSLGTNSYEQYF.

V and J are TRBV24-1 and TRBJ1-5; 9 bases line up with TRBD1. The CDR3 runs to 15 residues. The germline gives CDR1 KGHDR, CDR2 SFDVKD. The V and J ends lost 9 bases and 4 bases, in that order; junction bases with no gene match: 9. The CDR3 DNA reads TGTGCCACCGCGGGGTCAGGACAGGGGAATCAGCCCCAGCATTTT. This sequence encodes CATAGSGQGNQPQHF.

This chain uses TRBV30 with TRBJ1-3, with D perhaps TRBD1 (6 bases). In germline, CDR1 is GTSNPN, CDR2 SVGIG (reference sequence). The CDR3 is made up of 15 amino acids. V was cut by 0 bases and J by 0 bases, with 9 bases left in between. The CDR3 region has the DNA TGTGCCTGGAGTGTCATGGGGGCCTCTGGAAACACCATATATTTT. Translation: CAWSVMGASGNTIYF. Using reference TRBV30 and TRBJ1-3 for the parts outside the CDR3, the full variable domain is SQTIHQWPATLVQPVGSPLSLECTVEGTSNPNLYWYRQAAGRGLQLLFYSVGIGQISSEVPQNLSASRPQDRQFILSSKKLLLSDSGFYLCAWSVMGASGNTIYFGEGSWLTVV.

This chain uses TRBV25-1 with TRBJ1-6; no firm D call. The V gene's germline CDR1 is MGHDK and CDR2 SYGVNS. Trimming took off 6 bases at V and 9 bases at J, with 12 bases between the two ends. CDR3 length: 13 amino acids. The CDR3 DNA reads TGTGCCAGCAGGAGGAGGGAAGCTTCACCCCTCCACTTT. Translated: CASRRREASPLHF.

The chain has TRBV6-8 and TRBJ1-3, with D possibly matching TRBD1 (6 bases). This CDR3 has 13 amino acids. Trimming left V 5 bases short and J 1 base short, with 6 bases between. Per the germline V gene, CDR1 is MNHGY and CDR2 is SAAAGT. The CDR3 spells CASSDRSGNTIYF. Written as DNA, the CDR3 is TGTGCCAGCAGTGACAGGTCTGGAAACACCATATATTTT.

V usage is TRBV5-1 and J usage is TRBJ2-7; 10 bases line up with TRBD2. J lost 2 bases, V lost 2 bases, and 10 bases had no gene match. Looked up from germline, CDR1 is SGHRS and CDR2 is YFSETQ. This CDR3 is 17 amino acids long. This chain's CDR3 is CASSFTFKRGGTYEQYF. As DNA, the CDR3 is TGCGCCAGCAGCTTTACATTTAAGCGGGGGGGGACCTACGAGCAGTACTTC. The whole variable domain, filled in from reference TRBV5-1 and TRBJ2-7, reads KAGVTQTPRYLIKTRGQQVTLSCSPISGHRSVSWYQQTPGQGLQFLFEYFSETQRNKGNFPGRFSGRQFSNSRSEMNVSTLELGDSALYLCASSFTFKRGGTYEQYFGPGTRLTVT.

The chain links TRBV6-5 to TRBJ1-1; D uncertain. V was pared by 6 bases and J by 0 bases, with 11 bases between. Germline V gene data show CDR1 as MNHEY and CDR2 as SVGAGI. CDR3 length: 14 residues. CDR3 nucleotide sequence: TGTGCCAGCAGCCCGGACGGGATGAACACTGAAGCTTTCTTT. It translates to CASSPDGMNTEAFF.

V is TRBV18 and J is TRBJ1-1; perhaps TRBD1 as D (5 bases). CDR1 is KGHSH, CDR2 LQKENI, per germline. CDR3 size: 15 residues. V dropped 2 bases and J dropped 1 base, with 11 bases sitting between them. CDR3 in amino acids: CASSPGGLGNTEAFF. The CDR3 DNA reads TGTGCCAGCTCACCAGGGGGACTCGGGAACACTGAAGCTTTCTTT.

This clone was counted between two and nine times. The chain links TRBV6-6 to TRBJ1-2; the D is unclear. The CDR3 is 15 amino acids. The V end lost 9 bases, the J end lost 1 base, and 18 bases lay between the germline ends. The germline CDR1 and CDR2 sequences are MNHNY and SVGAGI (reference sequence). The CDR3 DNA reads as TGTGCCAGTACTAAGCTTGGCAGTCTTAACTATGGCTACACCTTC. As protein: CASTKLGSLNYGYTF.

The V call is TRBV7-6, the J call TRBJ1-3; D is uncertain. CDR3 length: 18 amino acids. Germline CDR1 SGHVS, CDR2 FNYEAQ. The V end was cut by 5 bases, the J end by 1 base, with 21 bases between. CDR3 protein: CASSRGSIIGNSGNTIYF. In nucleotides, the CDR3 is TGTGCCAGCAGCAGAGGAAGTATTATCGGGAATTCTGGAAACACCATATATTTT.

The chain joins TRBV11-2 to TRBJ2-1, with D possibly matching TRBD2 (6 bases). The CDR3 covers 14 residues. Per germline, CDR1 SGHAT and CDR2 FQNNGV. The ends were cut back, 0 bases at V and 8 bases at J, with 11 bases in the middle. Here the CDR3 DNA reads TGTGCCAGCAGCTTAGAGGCTAGCGTCGATGAGCAGTTCTTC. Its translation: CASSLEASVDEQFF.

About this clone itself: The identical CDR3 is also encoded by other nucleotide sequences in the sample. In DNA form, the CDR3 reads TGTGCCAGTAGTATTGGCCAGATGAACACTGAAGCTTTCTTT. Translation: CASSIGQMNTEAFF. The chain recombines TRBV19 with TRBJ1-1; no clear D gene. V was cut by 3 bases and J by 0 bases, with 8 bases left in between. Looked up from germline, CDR1 is LNHDA and CDR2 is SQIVND (reference sequence). The CDR3 totals 14 residues.

This clone was picked up one time. The rearrangement joins TRBV3-1 (or the pseudogene TRBV3-2) to TRBJ1-6; TRBD1 might be the D (5 bases). The V gene's germline CDR1 is LGHDT and CDR2 YNNKEL (reference sequence). CDR3 length: 17 residues. Trimming shortened V by 0 bases and J by 9 bases, and 18 bases separated the two germline ends. The CDR3 sequence: CASSQDKTGRGISPLHF. The CDR3 DNA is TGTGCCAGCAGCCAAGATAAGACGGGGAGGGGTATTTCACCCCTCCACTTT.

The chain links TRBV28 to TRBJ1-2; 10 positions agree with TRBD1. This CDR3 spans 14 amino acids. Germline V gene data show CDR1 as MDHEN and CDR2 as SYDVKM. The J segment lost 4 bases and the V segment lost 7 bases, leaving 6 bases of the junction unmatched. The CDR3, as DNA: TGTGCCAGCACCACGAGACAGGGGGCCTATGGCTACACCTTC. As protein: CASTTRQGAYGYTF.

V and J are TRBV29-1 and TRBJ2-3, with TRBD2 matching 8 bases. The length of the CDR3 is 13 residues. CDR1 is SQVTM and CDR2 is ANQGSEA in the germline V gene. The V gene end was trimmed by 3 bases and the J gene end by 5 bases; junction bases not matched to a gene: 4. The CDR3 nucleotides read TGCAGCGTTGAGTCGGCGGGGGGAGATACGCAGTATTTT. Translating it yields CSVESAGGDTQYF.

This rearrangement joins TRBV6-6 to TRBJ1-6; possibly TRBD1 for D (5 bases). Germline values: CDR1 MNHNY, CDR2 SVGAGI (reference sequence). The CDR3 sequence is 14 residues long. Deletions cut 8 bases from V and 7 bases from J, with 15 bases between. For the CDR3, the DNA is TGTGCCAGCGATAGAGACAGTGAAAATTCACCCCTCCACTTT. It codes for CASDRDSENSPLHF.

This chain connects TRBV27 to TRBJ1-2; D gene ambiguous. CDR3 length: 12 amino acids. The ends were cut back, 6 bases at V and 1 base at J, with 6 bases in the middle. Germline lookup yields CDR1 MNHEY and CDR2 SMNVEV (reference sequence). The DNA for the CDR3 is TGTGCCAGCAGAGCGGTTAACTATGGCTACACCTTC. This codes for CASRAVNYGYTF.

The sample holds many counts of this clone. This chain joins TRBV10-1 and TRBJ1-1; 7 bases are shared with TRBD1. CDR3 length: 14 residues. Germline CDR1 reads WNHNN; CDR2 reads SYGVQD (reference sequence). V was clipped by 2 bases and J by 6 bases; unmatched bases: 6. The CDR3 DNA reads as TGCGCCAGCAGTGAGGACCCAGGGGGTCCTGAAGCTTTCTTT. This codes for CASSEDPGGPEAFF.

This chain joins TRBV4-2 and TRBJ2-1; TRBD2 matches 10 bases. CDR3 length: 14 amino acids. After removal of 5 bases from V and 8 bases from J, the junction contained 6 bases not matched to a gene. Germline values: CDR1 LGHNA, CDR2 YNFKEQ. CDR3 region: CASSELAGFYEQFF. In DNA form, the CDR3 reads TGTGCCAGCAGCGAACTAGCGGGGTTCTATGAGCAGTTCTTC.

The rearrangement joins TRBV10-1 to TRBJ2-4; 7 bases are a match to TRBD1. Germline V gene lookup returns CDR1 WNHNN and CDR2 SYGVQD (reference sequence). The CDR3 totals 19 residues. The ends lost 2 bases at V and 0 bases at J; junction bases unmatched: 13. CDR3 bases: TGCGCCAGCAGTGAGGCCACCGGGACAGTCTCTATAGCCAAAAACATTCAGTACTTC. The encoded protein is CASSEATGTVSIAKNIQYF.

The chain couples TRBV27 to TRBJ1-5, with D possibly being TRBD1 (5 bases). This CDR3 is built from 17 residues. Per the germline V gene, CDR1 is MNHEY and CDR2 is SMNVEV (reference sequence). The V end lost 1 base, the J end lost 4 bases, and 17 bases lay between the germline ends. The CDR3 DNA sequence: TGTGCCAGCAGTTTATGGCCGGGAGGTGGGGGAAATCAGCCCCAGCATTTT. It translates to CASSLWPGGGGNQPQHF.

This clone was seen only once. This chain links TRBV24-1 with TRBJ2-2; tentatively, D is TRBD1 (6 bases). CDR1 and CDR2 (germline): KGHDR, SFDVKD. The CDR3 contains 15 residues. V was shortened by 4 bases and J by 4 bases, with 12 bases between the two germline ends. CDR3 in amino acids: CATSDDTGPTGELFF. For the CDR3, the DNA is TGTGCCACCAGTGACGATACAGGGCCCACCGGGGAGCTGTTTTTT.

J is TRBJ1-6 and V is TRBV7-2, with D perhaps TRBD1 (5 bases). The V end lost 7 bases, the J end lost 5 bases, and 15 bases lay between the germline ends. The CDR3 loop spans 15 amino acids. Germline CDR1 reads SGHTA; CDR2 reads FQGNSA. CDR3 sequence reads: CASIKLQGDNSPLHF. In DNA form, the CDR3 reads TGTGCCAGCATCAAGCTCCAAGGGGATAATTCACCCCTCCACTTT. The full variable domain, its missing parts supplied by reference TRBV7-2 and TRBJ1-6, is GAGVSQSPSNKVTEKGKDVELRCDPISGHTALYWYRQSLGQGLEFLIYFQGNSAPDKSGLPSDRFSAERTGGSVSTLTIQRTQQEDSAVYLCASIKLQGDNSPLHFGNGTRLTVT.

CDR3 sequence (DNA): TGTGCCAGTAGTATTTGGGGGGGTTACAATGAGCAGTTCTTC. This sequence encodes CASSIWGGYNEQFF. The rearrangement links TRBV19 to TRBJ2-1, with 7 bases that match TRBD2. The length of the CDR3 is 14 residues. Germline trimming cut 3 bases from V and 4 bases from J; bases unmatched to any gene: 3. The germline V gene encodes CDR1 LNHDA and CDR2 SQIVND (reference sequence).

CDR3 DNA: TGTGCCGGAAGTTCGACGGGAAACACTGAAGCTTTCTTT. Amino acid sequence: CAGSSTGNTEAFF. The rearrangement uses TRBV6-5 and TRBJ1-1; D gene ambiguous. The CDR3 totals 13 residues. V was clipped by 11 bases and J by 2 bases, with 15 bases between them. CDR1 is MNHEY and CDR2 is SVGAGI in the germline V gene.

This sequence joins TRBV29-1 and TRBJ1-6, with a tentative D call TRBD1 (5 bases). Germline V gene lookup returns CDR1 SQVTM and CDR2 ANQGSEA. The CDR3 is 12 residues long. V was clipped by 8 bases and J by 6 bases, with 11 bases between them. Here the CDR3 reads CSTPGGNSPLHF. CDR3 nucleotides: TGCAGCACCCCCGGGGGTAATTCACCCCTCCACTTT.

The chain carries TRBV7-8 and TRBJ2-3; tentatively, D is TRBD2 (5 bases). V lost 5 bases and J 4 bases, leaving 13 bases between the germline ends. The CDR3 is made up of 14 amino acids. CDR1 and CDR2 (germline): SGHVS, FQNEAQ. CDR3 nucleotides: TGTGCCAGCAGCCCACAGCAGCGGCCAGATACGCAGTATTTT. It specifies CASSPQQRPDTQYF.

CDR3 nucleotide sequence: TGTGCCAGTAGTCAGTGGACAGGGCAGGGATCTGAGCAGTTCTTC. This codes for CASSQWTGQGSEQFF. V gene TRBV19 combines with J gene TRBJ2-1; 8 bases agree with TRBD1. There are 15 residues in the CDR3. Trimming cost V 5 bases and J 9 bases; bases outside gene matches: 12. The germline CDR1 and CDR2 sequences are LNHDA and SQIVND (reference sequence). Full variable domain (rest looked up from reference TRBV19 and TRBJ2-1): DGGITQSPKYLFRKEGQNVTLSCEQNLNHDAMYWYRQDPGQGLRLIYYSQIVNDFQKGDIAEGYSVSREKKESFPLTVTSAQKNPTAFYLCASSQWTGQGSEQFFGPGTRLTVL.